The next 13 T cell receptor beta chains were all read from a single sample in a study of T cell repertoires in cytomegalovirus infection. MiXCR, run by TCRdb on the reads, gives a single entry per CDR3 protein. The repertoire holds 200,000 to 300,000 distinct CDR3 sequences, roughly 9% seen once, with approximately 16% in the top ten. The sequenced sample was PBMCs. The receptors were sampled from a human donor in good health (CMV status not recorded). Some clones in this sample may be carry-over from other donors' samples.

This clonotype has a handful of counts. This chain joins TRBV5-1 and TRBJ1-1; D remains ambiguous. Germline V lookup: CDR1 SGHRS, CDR2 YFSETQ. V dropped 0 bases and J dropped 4 bases, with 16 bases sitting between them. The CDR3 length is 16 residues. The CDR3 region is CASSLASLDLGTEAFF. The DNA of the CDR3 is TGCGCCAGCAGCTTGGCCAGTCTGGACCTGGGCACTGAAGCTTTCTTT.

The sample holds a few counts of this clonotype. This chain links TRBV5-4 with TRBJ2-3, with 9 bases identical to TRBD1. CDR1 SGHNT and CDR2 YYREEE come from the germline V gene (reference sequence). V was clipped by 4 bases and J by 5 bases; unmatched bases: 8. This CDR3 has 15 amino acids. CDR3 in amino acids: CASSDPGTGKDTQYF. The CDR3 DNA sequence: TGTGCCAGCAGCGATCCTGGGACAGGGAAAGATACGCAGTATTTT.

This rearrangement joins TRBV7-9 to TRBJ1-3; maybe TRBD1 (5 bases). The CDR3 has 18 amino acids. Trimming removed 4 bases from V and 2 bases from J, with 21 bases in between. Germline V gives CDR1 SEHNR, CDR2 FQNEAQ (reference sequence). CDR3 residues: CASSSFPGQSVAGNTIYF. The CDR3 DNA follows: TGTGCCAGCAGCTCCTTCCCAGGACAATCAGTAGCTGGAAACACCATATATTTT.

This clonotype was recorded a few times. This chain connects TRBV15 to TRBJ2-3, with 9 bases matching TRBD1. V lost 1 base and J lost 6; bases outside the gene matches: 5. CDR3 length: 15 amino acids. In germline, CDR1 is LNHNV, CDR2 YYDKDF (reference sequence). The DNA for the CDR3 is TGTGCCACCAGCAGAGGAGGGACAGGGACGGATACGCAGTATTTT. It codes for CATSRGGTGTDTQYF.

The sample holds many counts of this clonotype. The chain joins TRBV28 to TRBJ1-2, with 9 bases identical to TRBD1. CDR1 and CDR2 from the germline V gene are MDHEN and SYDVKM. The length of the CDR3 is 16 residues. V lost 6 bases and J lost 2; bases outside the gene matches: 10. The CDR3 region is CASRPQPGQGNYGYTF. In DNA form, the CDR3 reads TGTGCCAGCAGGCCGCAACCGGGACAGGGAAACTATGGCTACACCTTC.

This clonotype was seen ten or more times. The chain couples TRBV7-2 to TRBJ2-3, with D tentatively TRBD1 or TRBD2 (6 bases each). The CDR3 contains 16 residues. Trimming left V 5 bases short and J 4 bases short, with 19 bases between. CDR1 and CDR2 from the germline V gene are SGHTA and FQGNSA. The CDR3 reads CASSPSGGRRPDTQYF. The DNA of the CDR3 is TGTGCCAGCAGCCCATCCGGGGGCAGGAGGCCAGATACGCAGTATTTT.

This clonotype was detected ten times or more. The rearrangement uses TRBV28 and TRBJ1-2; TRBD1 matches at 7 bases. The CDR3 totals 15 residues. The germline CDR1 and CDR2 sequences are MDHEN and SYDVKM. After removal of 4 bases from V and 0 bases from J, the junction contained 5 bases not matched to a gene. CDR3 DNA: TGTGCCAGCAGTTCCGTCGGGACAGCTAACTATGGCTACACCTTC. Translation: CASSSVGTANYGYTF.

This clonotype was recorded many times. This chain uses TRBV25-1 with TRBJ2-3, with 7 bases lining up with TRBD1. The germline V gene has CDR1 MGHDK and CDR2 SYGVNS. J was trimmed by 5 bases and V by 1 base; bases with no gene match: 9. This CDR3 contains 16 residues. Here the CDR3 reads CASSEFKTGILDTQYF. In DNA, the CDR3 is TGTGCCAGCAGTGAATTTAAGACAGGGATATTAGATACGCAGTATTTT. The full variable domain, completed using reference TRBV25-1 and TRBJ2-3, is EADIYQTPRYLVIGTGKKITLECSQTMGHDKMYWYQQDPGMELHLIHYSYGVNSTEKGDLSSESTVSRIRTEHFPLTLESARPSHTSQYLCASSEFKTGILDTQYFGPGTRLTVL.

This clonotype was observed a few times. The chain is built from TRBV19 and TRBJ2-2, with 9 bases fitting TRBD1. The germline V gene has CDR1 LNHDA and CDR2 SQIVND (reference sequence). CDR3 length: 16 amino acids. Trimming cost V 4 bases and J 1 base; bases outside gene matches: 4. The CDR3 region has the DNA TGTGCCAGTAGTACGGGACAGGGTTGGAACACCGGGGAGCTGTTTTTT. This codes for CASSTGQGWNTGELFF. The whole variable domain, filled in from reference TRBV19 and TRBJ2-2, reads DGGITQSPKYLFRKEGQNVTLSCEQNLNHDAMYWYRQDPGQGLRLIYYSQIVNDFQKGDIAEGYSVSREKKESFPLTVTSAQKNPTAFYLCASSTGQGWNTGELFFGEGSRLTVL.

This clonotype was detected a few times. The chain joins TRBV15 to TRBJ1-1; no clear D. Germline assignment: CDR1 LNHNV and CDR2 YYDKDF (reference sequence). V lost 6 bases, J lost 3 bases, and 5 bases lay in between. The CDR3 has 11 residues. CDR3 in amino acids: CATRRDTEAFF. Here the CDR3 DNA reads TGTGCCACCAGACGTGACACTGAAGCTTTCTTT.

This clonotype was recorded at least ten times. This chain joins TRBV7-2 and TRBJ2-3; TRBD1 aligns across 7 bases. With 6 bases clipped from V and 1 base from J, the junction kept 4 bases outside the gene matches. The length of the CDR3 is 14 residues. Germline V gene lookup returns CDR1 SGHTA and CDR2 FQGNSA. The CDR3 sequence is CASRPDRGTDTQYF. CDR3 DNA: TGTGCCAGCAGACCAGACAGGGGCACAGATACGCAGTATTTT.

In this sample, this clonotype turned up many times. The rearrangement uses TRBV7-2 and TRBJ1-2; TRBD1 is a possible D gene (6 bases). Germline CDR1 is SGHTA and CDR2 is FQGNSA. The length of the CDR3 is 14 residues. Between the trimmed V and J ends, which lost 5 bases and 8 bases, there was a span of 18 bases. The CDR3 DNA follows: TGTGCCAGCAGCCGATTGGAGGGGGGCGGCGGCTACACCTTC. Protein sequence: CASSRLEGGGGYTF. Full variable domain (outside the CDR3, taken from reference TRBV7-2 and TRBJ1-2): GAGVSQSPSNKVTEKGKDVELRCDPISGHTALYWYRQSLGQGLEFLIYFQGNSAPDKSGLPSDRFSAERTGGSVSTLTIQRTQQEDSAVYLCASSRLEGGGGYTFGSGTRLTVV.

This clonotype came up many times. This chain uses TRBV2 with TRBJ1-1; TRBD1 matches 9 bases. This CDR3 spans 14 amino acids. Germline CDR1 is SNHLY and CDR2 is FYNNEI. J gave up 8 bases and V 6 bases, and 10 bases lay outside the gene matches. CDR3 protein: CASSLGGTGMEAFF. Here the CDR3 DNA reads TGTGCCAGCAGCCTAGGGGGGACAGGGATGGAAGCTTTCTTT.